These 26 T cell receptor beta chains share one sample of origin, sequenced in a study of blood T cell repertoires in COVID-19 (dated by TCRdb to the early 2020s). The protocol used for the library was the immunoSEQ multiplex PCR assay. The immuneACCESS repertoire file appears here via TCRdb, limited to in-frame rearrangements. These files lack a portion of the clones; in checked studies, under half of the deficit traces to unresolved V genes, and the cause of the others is not known. This sample holds more than 110,000 clones; roughly 90% were observed only once. The top ten clones comprise roughly a tenth of the sample. The specimen sequenced was peripheral blood. The receptors come from a man in his fifties or sixties with active or convalescent COVID-19.

The chain recombines TRBV27 with TRBJ1-1, with 7 bases aligning to TRBD1. V trimming: 3 bases; J trimming: 3 bases; junction bases outside the gene matches: 1. The CDR3 contains 13 residues. The germline V gene has CDR1 MNHEY and CDR2 SMNVEV (reference sequence). The CDR3 protein is CASSFDRDTEAFF. The CDR3 nucleotides are TGTGCCAGCAGTTTTGACAGGGACACTGAAGCTTTCTTT.

This chain connects TRBV28 to TRBJ2-2, with D maybe TRBD1 (5 bases). Between the trimmed V and J ends, which lost 9 bases and 5 bases, there was a span of 19 bases. This CDR3 spans 15 amino acids. CDR1 is MDHEN, CDR2 SYDVKM, per germline. CDR3 amino acids: CASSRALSLTGELFF. The CDR3 bases are TGTGCCAGTTCCAGGGCCCTCTCGTTAACCGGGGAGCTGTTTTTT.

The chain links TRBV12-3 or TRBV12-4 to TRBJ2-7; 7 positions match TRBD1. CDR3 length: 12 residues. Trimming took 5 bases from V and 3 from J; bases not matched to a gene: 1. For the CDR3, the DNA is TGTGCCAGCAGTGACAGGGTCTACGAGCAGTACTTC. As protein: CASSDRVYEQYF.

V is TRBV11-2 and J is TRBJ1-2; D not certain. The CDR3 is made up of 12 amino acids. Trimming removed 5 bases at V and 8 bases at J, with 12 bases between. The germline V gene encodes CDR1 SGHAT and CDR2 FQNNGV. The CDR3 region is CASSRREGGYTF. CDR3 sequence (DNA): TGTGCCAGCAGCCGAAGGGAGGGAGGCTACACCTTC. Supplemented by reference TRBV11-2 and TRBJ1-2, the full variable domain reads EAGVAQSPRYKIIEKRQSVAFWCNPISGHATLYWYQQILGQGPKLLIQFQNNGVVDDSQLPKDRFSAERLKGVDSTLKIQPAKLEDSAVYLCASSRREGGYTFGSGTRLTVV.

The rearrangement links TRBV5-1 to TRBJ2-3; D may be TRBD2 (7 bases). With 7 bases removed from V and 4 bases from J, the gap between germline ends came to 16 bases. CDR1 and CDR2 from the germline V gene are SGHRS and YFSETQ. There are 14 residues in the CDR3. As DNA, the CDR3 is TGCGCCAGCTCATATGGGGGGGCGGCAGATACGCAGTATTTT. Protein: CASSYGGAADTQYF.

This clone was found once. The gene calls are TRBV30 and TRBJ2-3; 11 bases are a match to TRBD2. Germline loops: CDR1 GTSNPN, CDR2 SVGIG (reference sequence). The V segment lost 5 bases and the J segment 4 bases; nucleotides outside the gene matches: 8. CDR3 length equals 15 residues. The CDR3 nucleotides read TGTGCCTGGGCTACTAGCGGGAGTGTAGCAGATACGCAGTATTTT. The encoded protein is CAWATSGSVADTQYF.

The chain carries TRBV19 and TRBJ2-1, with D perhaps TRBD2 (6 bases). Trimming pared 5 bases from V and 0 bases from J, leaving 17 bases between. Germline CDR1 LNHDA, CDR2 SQIVND (reference sequence). This CDR3 has 17 residues. The CDR3 region is CASSRRGLQSSYNEQFF. The DNA for the CDR3 is TGTGCCAGTAGTCGGCGGGGCCTGCAGAGCTCCTACAATGAGCAGTTCTTC. The complete variable domain, with remaining parts taken from reference TRBV19 and TRBJ2-1, reads DGGITQSPKYLFRKEGQNVTLSCEQNLNHDAMYWYRQDPGQGLRLIYYSQIVNDFQKGDIAEGYSVSREKKESFPLTVTSAQKNPTAFYLCASSRRGLQSSYNEQFFGPGTRLTVL.

CDR3 sequence: CAIKAGNTIYF. DNA of the CDR3: TGTGCCATCAAAGCAGGAAACACCATATATTTT. The rearrangement joins TRBV12-3 or TRBV12-4 to TRBJ1-3; D remains unclear. This CDR3 is 11 amino acids long. V shed 10 bases and J shed 4 bases, with 8 bases lying between them.

This rearrangement joins TRBV29-1 to TRBJ2-1; 11 bases line up with TRBD2. The junction had 10 bases not matched to a gene; V was cut back by 5 bases and J by 7 bases. The CDR3 has 15 residues. Per germline, CDR1 SQVTM and CDR2 ANQGSEA. The CDR3 DNA reads as TGCAGCGTTTCTCGACTAGCGGGACCGGGGAATGAGCAGTTCTTC. Residues: CSVSRLAGPGNEQFF.

This chain connects TRBV6-1 to TRBJ1-4; perhaps TRBD1 as D (5 bases). Germline CDR1 MNHNS, CDR2 SASEGT. V was clipped by 0 bases and J by 6 bases, with 14 bases between them. The CDR3 contains 16 residues. CDR3 amino acids: CASSEARGVKDEKLFF. The CDR3, as DNA: TGTGCCAGCAGTGAAGCGCGGGGGGTGAAGGATGAAAAACTGTTTTTT.

There are a few counts of this clone. This chain joins TRBV10-3 and TRBJ1-1; no clear D. V lost 5 bases, J lost 0 bases, and 7 bases lay in between. The germline V gene has CDR1 ENHRY and CDR2 SYGVKD. The CDR3 loop spans 13 amino acids. This CDR3 is CAISPTMNTEAFF. CDR3 sequence (DNA): TGTGCCATCAGTCCTACCATGAACACTGAAGCTTTCTTT.

The chain carries TRBV6-5 and TRBJ1-5; weak D call: TRBD1 (6 bases). The CDR3 extends over 14 amino acids. The germline V gene encodes CDR1 MNHEY and CDR2 SVGAGI. V was clipped by 6 bases and J by 1 base, with 10 bases between them. In nucleotides, the CDR3 is TGTGCCAGCAGATTGGGGACAAGCAATCAGCCCCAGCATTTT. Translation gives CASRLGTSNQPQHF.

The V gene is TRBV6-5, the J gene TRBJ2-5, with D maybe TRBD1 (6 bases). This CDR3 is 14 amino acids long. Germline CDR1 MNHEY, CDR2 SVGAGI. Trimming pared 2 bases from V and 5 bases from J, leaving 12 bases between. CDR3 protein: CASSYRTAGETQYF. The CDR3 region has the DNA TGTGCCAGCAGTTACCGGACAGCAGGGGAGACCCAGTACTTC.

The chain combines TRBV28 with TRBJ2-3; 11 bases match TRBD2. V gave up 5 bases and J gave up 1 base; unmatched junction bases: 14. The CDR3 spans 19 residues. The V gene's germline CDR1 is MDHEN and CDR2 SYDVKM. This CDR3 is CASSTGLAGPRIGTDTQYF. CDR3 DNA: TGTGCCAGCAGTACCGGACTAGCGGGCCCGAGGATTGGCACAGATACGCAGTATTTT.

Written as DNA, the CDR3 is TGCGCCAGCAGCTACAGGGGGCCTCAGCCCCAGCATTTT. Its translation is CASSYRGPQPQHF. V is TRBV5-1 and J is TRBJ1-5; 9 nucleotides line up with TRBD1. The V and J ends lost 3 bases and 6 bases, in that order; junction bases with no gene match: 1. Germline-derived CDR1 and CDR2 are SGHRS and YFSETQ. The CDR3 length is 13 residues.

The chain recombines TRBV5-5 with TRBJ2-1; TRBD2 might be the D (5 bases). Germline V gene sequence: CDR1 SGHKS, CDR2 YYEKEE (reference sequence). V shed 5 bases and J shed 9 bases, with 15 bases lying between them. CDR3 length: 13 amino acids. Written as DNA, the CDR3 is TGTGCCAGCAGTTTACTAGTAGATAGTGAGCAGTTCTTC. Translated, it gives CASSLLVDSEQFF.

This chain links TRBV9 with TRBJ1-2, with TRBD1 as a possible D gene (6 bases). Trimming removed 0 bases from V and 4 bases from J, with 10 bases in between. Germline lookup yields CDR1 SGDLS and CDR2 YYNGEE. There are 14 residues in the CDR3. This CDR3 is CASSVGNRAYGYTF. The CDR3 nucleotides read TGTGCCAGCAGCGTAGGGAACAGGGCCTATGGCTACACCTTC.

The rearrangement links TRBV7-2 to TRBJ1-6; D is unclear. V was trimmed by 5 bases and J by 4 bases, leaving 12 bases between them. This CDR3 is built from 15 residues. CDR1 is SGHTA and CDR2 is FQGNSA in the germline V gene. Here the CDR3 DNA reads TGTGCCAGCAGCCTCAGTGGGCAATATAATTCACCCCTCCACTTT. This encodes CASSLSGQYNSPLHF.

V gene TRBV7-3 combines with J gene TRBJ2-3; weak D call: TRBD2 (6 bases). CDR1 and CDR2 (germline): SGHTA, FQGTGA. V dropped 5 bases and J dropped 4 bases, with 22 bases sitting between them. The length of the CDR3 is 17 residues. The CDR3: CASSQKGRRERADTQYF. The CDR3 DNA reads TGTGCCAGCAGCCAAAAGGGGAGGAGGGAGCGGGCAGATACGCAGTATTTT.

Here the CDR3 DNA reads TGCGCCAGCAGCCCGGACAGGGGGCACGAGCAGTACTTC. Protein product: CASSPDRGHEQYF. The chain carries TRBV5-1 and TRBJ2-7; 11 nucleotides match TRBD1. Germline lookup yields CDR1 SGHRS and CDR2 YFSETQ. CDR3 size: 13 residues. With 4 bases clipped from V and 5 bases from J, the junction kept 2 bases outside the gene matches.

This clone has just one count. The chain couples TRBV7-2 to TRBJ2-1; 8 bases fit TRBD2. CDR1 SGHTA and CDR2 FQGNSA come from the germline V gene. V lost 3 bases, J lost 3 bases, and 4 bases stayed unmatched. The CDR3 runs to 15 residues. This CDR3 reads CASSLEGLGYNEQFF. The CDR3 DNA is TGTGCCAGCAGCTTGGAGGGACTAGGCTACAATGAGCAGTTCTTC.

The chain combines TRBV6-6 with TRBJ2-1; no reliable D call. Germline loops: CDR1 MNHNY, CDR2 SVGAGI (reference sequence). Trimming pared 4 bases from V and 0 bases from J, leaving 7 bases between. There are 14 residues in the CDR3. CDR3 bases: TGTGCCAGCAGTTCCCACAGCTCCTACAATGAGCAGTTCTTC. The encoded protein is CASSSHSSYNEQFF.

The V and J genes are TRBV29-1 and TRBJ2-3; 9 bases are a match to TRBD2. The V and J ends lost 4 bases and 1 base, in that order; junction bases with no gene match: 6. Germline V lookup: CDR1 SQVTM, CDR2 ANQGSEA. This CDR3 is 15 amino acids long. The CDR3 nucleotides are TGCAGCGTTGCTGGGACTAGCCCTGGCACAGATACGCAGTATTTT. Its protein product is CSVAGTSPGTDTQYF.

This clone occurred once. This sequence joins TRBV28 and TRBJ2-7; D gene uncertain. The CDR3 is made up of 11 amino acids. V shed 4 bases and J shed 3 bases, with 4 bases lying between them. Looked up from germline, CDR1 is MDHEN and CDR2 is SYDVKM. CDR3 sequence reads: CASSSRYEQYF. CDR3 coding DNA: TGTGCCAGCAGTTCTCGCTACGAGCAGTACTTC.

DNA of the CDR3: TGTGCCAGCAGCCTCGGGTGGCATTCACCCCTCCACTTT. Protein sequence: CASSLGWHSPLHF. The chain employs TRBV6-5 and TRBJ1-6; D remains unclear. The CDR3 length is 13 residues. Germline V gene lookup returns CDR1 MNHEY and CDR2 SVGAGI. Trimming shortened V by 6 bases and J by 8 bases, and 11 bases separated the two germline ends.

This clone has more than one count but fewer than ten. V and J are TRBV7-2 and TRBJ1-2; D gene ambiguous. This CDR3 region has 13 residues. V was pared by 4 bases and J by 4 bases, with 10 bases between. Germline CDR1 SGHTA, CDR2 FQGNSA. The CDR3 loop is CASSSGNFYGYTF. The DNA for the CDR3 is TGTGCCAGCAGCTCCGGGAACTTCTATGGCTACACCTTC.